This is a list of T cell receptor beta chains from one sample in a study of shared clonotypes between healthy human individuals. Using immunoSEQ multiplex PCR, the repertoire was profiled, and TCRdb retains in-frame clones only, with some absent. The sample consists of over a million clones, approximately 98.5% of them appearing once. The sequencing sample was made of naive CD4+ T cells sorted from blood. Receptor source: a man aged 25-45 years in good health. CDR3s include the opening cysteine and the closing phenylalanine or tryptophan.

v_gene: TRBV18
CDR3aa: CASSLKQGGTEAFF

v_gene: TRBV7-9
CDR3aa: CASVLAGGYNEQFF

v_gene: TRBV5-1
CDR3aa: CASSRPRQGPYEQYF

v_gene: TRBV6-5
CDR3aa: CASSSTLNTGELFF

v_gene: TRBV5-4
CDR3aa: CASSLGGVQETQYF

v_gene: TRBV28
CDR3aa: CASSKWGINAEAFF

v_gene: TRBV29-1
CDR3aa: CSVLRSSLDYGYTF

v_gene: TRBV14
CDR3aa: CASSQEWGGTYNEQFF

v_gene: TRBV5-1
CDR3aa: CASSPGTLGTEAFF

v_gene: TRBV18
CDR3aa: CASSPRGETQYF

v_gene: TRBV11-3
CDR3aa: CASSQGGVVTGELFF

v_gene: TRBV5-6
CDR3aa: CASSEGTSTFYEQYF

v_gene: TRBV18
CDR3aa: CASSPPSGAGELFF

v_gene: TRBV4-3
CDR3aa: CASSQAGTSGRKGDEQFF

v_gene: TRBV28
CDR3aa: CASTLGGSYYNEQFF

v_gene: TRBV5-5
CDR3aa: CASSLRGGYGYTF

v_gene: TRBV4-1
CDR3aa: CASSQAPGQWSYNEQFF

v_gene: TRBV19
CDR3aa: CASSGNGGFQPQHF

v_gene: TRBV5-6
CDR3aa: CASSLAGQGSNQPQHF

v_gene: TRBV5-1
CDR3aa: CASSLVTRYADTQYF

v_gene: TRBV13
CDR3aa: CASSARDQGVYGNIQYF

v_gene: TRBV11-3
CDR3aa: CASSLVQDGAFF

v_gene: TRBV5-1
CDR3aa: CASSLEHLTAASGNTIYF

v_gene: TRBV9
CDR3aa: CASSVDEEGGDQPQHF

v_gene: TRBV6-5
CDR3aa: CASSYSSVNVETQYF

v_gene: TRBV10-3
CDR3aa: CAIRSPTGRTGEQYF

v_gene: TRBV9
CDR3aa: CASSVGRAISGNTIYF

v_gene: TRBV5-1
CDR3aa: CASSGMTGQYF

v_gene: TRBV6-1
CDR3aa: CATTSGNSYEQYF

v_gene: TRBV10-1
CDR3aa: CASSRTSNEQFF

v_gene: TRBV7-9
CDR3aa: CASSLALPGQGQETQYF

v_gene: TRBV5-6
CDR3aa: CASRLAVGRTVYGYTF

v_gene: TRBV7-2
CDR3aa: CASSLDRVNTIYF

v_gene: TRBV2
CDR3aa: CASSGRVANIQYF

v_gene: TRBV11-2
CDR3aa: CASSPGLAVDNEQFF

v_gene: TRBV4-3
CDR3aa: CASSQDLSGRVTGELFF

v_gene: TRBV9
CDR3aa: CASSPRSGGAGVYNEQFF

v_gene: TRBV2
CDR3aa: CASSPQGFSLYEQYF

v_gene: TRBV29-1
CDR3aa: CSVAQPPLTGYGETQYF

v_gene: TRBV12-5
CDR3aa: CASGLGTGNTEAFF

v_gene: TRBV28
CDR3aa: CASRVEDLSYEQYF

v_gene: TRBV2
CDR3aa: CASSLQGPIGEQYF

v_gene: TRBV10-3
CDR3aa: CAISGVFKTGGSSASYEQYF

v_gene: TRBV4-2
CDR3aa: CASSQEVSGRLPYEQYF

v_gene: TRBV18
CDR3aa: CASSPGVETQYF

v_gene: TRBV2
CDR3aa: CASTVGGILYNEQFF

v_gene: TRBV5-1
CDR3aa: CASSLGDKVYEQYF

v_gene: TRBV28
CDR3aa: CASSLRSGRGGGREQYF

v_gene: TRBV5-1
CDR3aa: CASGQGRYNEQFF

v_gene: TRBV25-1
CDR3aa: CASSDGPRGADQIGELFF

v_gene: TRBV30
CDR3aa: CALHWGAQETQYF

v_gene: TRBV11-2
CDR3aa: CASSLGTSGFYEQFF

v_gene: TRBV28
CDR3aa: CASSPPTRAPNEQYF

v_gene: TRBV6-5
CDR3aa: CASSYRGQNRYEQYF

v_gene: TRBV6-1
CDR3aa: CASSEAGLGTYEQYF